Listed below are T cell receptor beta chains from one sample, sequenced in a study of T cell repertoires in aging, cancer and after chemotherapy. MiXCR, applied by TCRdb to the multiplex PCR reads, yields one record per CDR3 protein. The sample lists several thousand distinct CDR3 sequences, roughly 56% occurring once. The specimen was blood. Receptors originate from a human donor with a solid tumor. Both conserved end residues are part of each CDR3. The D gene is left open where the match is weak. The size field is filled for only some rows; it gives once, few, many or a size class.

CASSWGTPNSPLHF	TGTGCCAGCAGTTGGGGGACGCCTAATTCACCCCTCCACTTT	NA	NA	TRBV27	TRBJ1-6
CATQALLVATDTQYF	TGTGCCACCCAGGCCTTACTAGTAGCCACAGATACGCAGTATTTT	NA	NA	TRBV28	TRBJ2-3
CASSLGWGYIDNSPLHF	TGTGCCAGCAGTTTAGGATGGGGGTATATTGATAATTCACCCCTCCACTTT	NA	NA	TRBV27	TRBJ1-6
CSSSATGNSNQPQHF	TGTTCCAGCAGTGCGACAGGTAATAGCAATCAGCCCCAGCATTTT	NA	NA	TRBV6-6	TRBJ1-5
CATLGDDYGYTF	TGTGCCACTCTGGGAGATGACTATGGCTACACCTTC	NA	NA	TRBV7-9	TRBJ1-2
CASSLTLSTDTQYF	TGTGCCAGCAGCTTAACATTGAGCACAGATACGCAGTATTTT	NA	NA	TRBV7-3	TRBJ2-3
CSARLLGTGELFF	TGCAGTGCTAGATTGCTAGGCACCGGGGAGCTGTTTTTT	NA	few	TRBV20-1	TRBJ2-2
CASNGSGGTLSHEQYF	TGTGCCAGCAACGGATCAGGGGGGACTCTTTCCCACGAGCAGTACTTC	NA	NA	TRBV12-3/TRBV12-4	TRBJ2-7
CASSSAGTTTYEQYF	TGTGCCAGCAGCTCTGCCGGGACAACTACCTACGAGCAGTACTTC	NA	NA	TRBV5-8	TRBJ2-7
CASSSSPRGSGNTIYF	TGTGCCAGCAGCTCCAGCCCCAGGGGTTCGGGAAACACCATATATTTT	NA	few	TRBV7-2	TRBJ1-3
CASSLRPEAFF	TGTGCCAGCAGCTTACGGCCTGAAGCTTTCTTT	NA	NA	TRBV13	TRBJ1-1
CASSVQWGYTF	TGTGCCAGCAGCGTCCAGTGGGGCTACACCTTC	NA	NA	TRBV5-6	TRBJ1-2
CASSPGQGGQPQHF	TGTGCCAGCAGCCCCGGACAGGGAGGTCAGCCCCAGCATTTT	TRBD1	NA	TRBV5-6	TRBJ1-5
CASSYWGTNTGELFF	TGTGCCAGCAGTTACTGGGGCACTAACACCGGGGAGCTGTTTTTT	NA	NA	TRBV6-5	TRBJ2-2
CASSSGQSDPYF	TGTGCCAGTAGTAGCGGGCAAAGTGATCCGTATTTT	NA	few	TRBV19	TRBJ2-3
CASSLAPGGYGYTF	TGTGCCAGCAGTTTAGCCCCTGGAGGCTATGGCTACACCTTC	NA	NA	TRBV27	TRBJ1-2
CATSTDRGTQPQHF	TGTGCCACCAGCACCGACAGGGGCACTCAGCCCCAGCATTTT	TRBD1	NA	TRBV15	TRBJ1-5
CASSYSDYNEQFF	TGTGCCAGCAGTTACTCAGACTACAATGAGCAGTTCTTC	NA	few	TRBV6-5	TRBJ2-1